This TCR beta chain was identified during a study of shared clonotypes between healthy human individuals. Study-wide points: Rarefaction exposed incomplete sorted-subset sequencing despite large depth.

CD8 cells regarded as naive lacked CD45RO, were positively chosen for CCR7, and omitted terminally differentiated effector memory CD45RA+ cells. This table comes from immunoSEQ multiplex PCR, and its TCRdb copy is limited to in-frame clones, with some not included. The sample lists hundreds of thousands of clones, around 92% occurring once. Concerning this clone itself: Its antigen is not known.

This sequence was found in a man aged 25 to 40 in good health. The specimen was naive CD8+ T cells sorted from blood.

CDR3 protein: CASSEYDSQVTDTQYF. The CDR3 nucleotides are TGTGCCAGCAGTGAATACGACAGTCAAGTCACAGATACGCAGTATTTT. The chain combines TRBV25-1 with TRBJ2-3, with D possibly being TRBD1 (5 bases). This CDR3 contains 16 residues. The V gene lost 0 bases and the J gene lost 2 bases, with 12 bases spanning the gap. CDR1 is MGHDK and CDR2 is SYGVNS in the germline V gene. The full variable domain, in which reference TRBV25-1 and TRBJ2-3 provide the parts outside the CDR3, is EADIYQTPRYLVIGTGKKITLECSQTMGHDKMYWYQQDPGMELHLIHYSYGVNSTEKGDLSSESTVSRIRTEHFPLTLESARPSHTSQYLCASSEYDSQVTDTQYFGPGTRLTVL.